The TCR beta chain described here comes from a study of CD8 T cells in ankylosing spondylitis. Broader study findings: The study identified a TCR beta motif of about eight highly homologous variants that appeared characteristic of ankylosing spondylitis blood. Significant enrichment of disease-linked clones was reported in matched ankylosing spondylitis synovial fluid. Previously reported in reactive arthritis synovial fluid and blood were some of the motif variants.

A quantitative 5'-RACE method, one with molecular barcodes, was used to make TCR beta libraries. TCRdb fed the 5' RACE reads into MiXCR, producing one record per CDR3 protein. The sample shows 800,000 to 900,000 distinct CDR3 sequences, about 10% of them seen only once. CDR1 SGHRS and CDR2 YFSETQ come from the germline V gene. The length of the CDR3 is 14 residues. This clonotype was counted at least ten times. The antigen remains undetermined. Relative to the germline gene, one junction end is altered; a read error may explain this. The sample comprised blood, either unsorted or a sorted T cell fraction (not recorded which). The chain combines TRBV5-1 with TRBJ2-5; 11 nucleotides align to TRBD2. This sequence was found in a male donor with ankylosing spondylitis. The CDR3 DNA reads TGTGCCAGCAGTCCTGGGACTAGCGGCGAGACCCAGTACTTC. Residues: CASSPGTSGETQYF.